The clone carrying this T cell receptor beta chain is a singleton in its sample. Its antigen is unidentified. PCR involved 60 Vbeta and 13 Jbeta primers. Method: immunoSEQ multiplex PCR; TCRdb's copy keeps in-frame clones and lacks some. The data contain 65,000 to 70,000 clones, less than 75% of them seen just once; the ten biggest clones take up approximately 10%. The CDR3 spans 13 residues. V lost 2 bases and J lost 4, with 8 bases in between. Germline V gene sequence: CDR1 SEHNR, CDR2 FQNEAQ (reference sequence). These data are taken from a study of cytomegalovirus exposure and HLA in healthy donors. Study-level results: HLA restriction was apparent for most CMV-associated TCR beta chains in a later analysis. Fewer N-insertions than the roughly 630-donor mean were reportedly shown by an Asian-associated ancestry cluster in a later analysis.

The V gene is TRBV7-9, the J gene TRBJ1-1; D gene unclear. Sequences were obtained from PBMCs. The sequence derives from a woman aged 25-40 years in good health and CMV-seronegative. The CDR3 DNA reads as TGTGCCAGCAGCTTATTAGAGAGCACTGAAGCTTTCTTT. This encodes CASSLLESTEAFF.